This T cell receptor beta chain is drawn from a study of T cell changes during pregnancy in multiple sclerosis. Measured with immunoSEQ multiplex PCR; TCRdb has only the in-frame clones, and not every one. The sample lists about 35,000 clones, about 90% occurring once. Trimming left V 5 bases short and J 5 bases short, with 15 bases between. Germline V gives CDR1 MNHNY, CDR2 SVGAGI (reference sequence). This CDR3 is built from 14 residues. Sample: CD4+ T cells from peripheral blood mononuclear cells, taken in the third trimester of pregnancy. This chain joins TRBV6-6 and TRBJ1-2; the D gene is possibly TRBD1 (5 bases). The sequence derives from a female donor in good health, enrolled as a control in a pregnancy study. CDR3 nucleotide sequence: TGTGCCAGCAGTCCCCAGGGTTCCCTGTATGGCTACACCTTC. Its translation is CASSPQGSLYGYTF.